Listed below are T cell receptor beta chains from one sample, sequenced in a study of cytomegalovirus exposure and HLA in healthy donors. Libraries were prepared by immunoSEQ multiplex PCR; TCRdb keeps only in-frame clonotypes and omits some of them. The data show around 29,000 clones, more than 55% seen once. Source material: PBMCs. Every receptor here comes from a male donor in good health and CMV-seropositive. Each CDR3 is given with its conserved first and last residue. The order of the fields is J gene, clone size, D gene, V gene, CDR3 DNA, CDR3 protein. A D gene is named only where the DNA matches it firmly. Clone size is given for some rows only: seen once, a few or many times, or a class if the clone is expanded.

TRBJ2-2 | NA | NA | TRBV11-2 | TGTGCCAGCAGCTTCCTTAATCAGGCGCCCGGGGAGCTGTTTTTT | CASSFLNQAPGELFF
TRBJ2-7 | few | NA | TRBV27 | TGTGCCAGCAGCCTTAAACTAGATGGGGACACCGGATCCTACGAGCAGTACTTC | CASSLKLDGDTGSYEQYF
TRBJ2-3 | NA | NA | TRBV28 | TGTGCCAGCAGCGCCGCAGCGACAGATACGCAGTATTTT | CASSAAATDTQYF
TRBJ1-5 | NA | NA | TRBV6-1 | TGTGCCAGCAGTGGGCGGACAGGCAATCAGCCCCAGCATTTT | CASSGRTGNQPQHF
TRBJ1-2 | few | TRBD1 | TRBV18 | TGTGCCAGCTCACCCTGGGACAGGGAAATTGAGGGCTACACCTTC | CASSPWDREIEGYTF
TRBJ1-2 | NA | NA | TRBV2 | TGTGCCAGCAGTGAAAGAGAAAGGAGCTATGGCTACACCTTC | CASSERERSYGYTF
TRBJ1-5 | NA | NA | TRBV14 | TGTGCCAGCAGCCAGGAGGTTTATCAGCCCCAGCATTTT | CASSQEVYQPQHF
TRBJ1-4 | NA | NA | TRBV5-1 | TGCGCCAGCAGCCGCAGGGATGCAACTAATGAAAAACTGTTTTTT | CASSRRDATNEKLFF
TRBJ2-6 | NA | TRBD1 | TRBV19 | TGTGCCAGTCGCACAGGGGCCTCTGGGGCCAACGTCCTGACTTTC | CASRTGASGANVLTF
TRBJ2-7 | few | TRBD1 | TRBV29-1 | TGCAGCGCCGGGACAGGGGGTAGAGAGCAGTACTTC | CSAGTGGREQYF
TRBJ1-1 | NA | NA | TRBV7-9 | TGTGCCAGCAGCTTTACAGGGAACACTGAAGCTTTCTTT | CASSFTGNTEAFF
TRBJ2-1 | NA | TRBD1 | TRBV30 | TGTGCCTGGAGTTCTGGAGAGGGGGCGATCAATGAGCAGTTCTTC | CAWSSGEGAINEQFF
TRBJ2-1 | once | TRBD1 | TRBV30 | TGTGCCTGGACTCGGACAGGGGAGCAGTTCTTC | CAWTRTGEQFF
TRBJ2-7 | NA | TRBD1 | TRBV2 | TGTGCCAGCAGCCCCGACTGGGGACAGGGGTCCTACGAGCAGTACTTC | CASSPDWGQGSYEQYF
TRBJ1-4 | few | NA | TRBV5-6 | TGTGCCAGCAGCTTGGTGGGGGGATACAATGAAAAACTGTTTTTT | CASSLVGGYNEKLFF
TRBJ2-2 | once | NA | TRBV5-1 | TGCGCCAGCAGCATCGGACTGATCGCGAACACCGGGGAGCTGTTTTTT | CASSIGLIANTGELFF
TRBJ1-3 | NA | TRBD1 | TRBV5-4 | TGTGCCAGCAGCTTGGACAGGGGGATTGGAAACACCATATATTTT | CASSLDRGIGNTIYF
TRBJ1-1 | few | TRBD1 | TRBV12-5 | TGTGCTAGTGGTTCGACAGGGGGCGCTGGGAACACTGAAGCTTTCTTT | CASGSTGGAGNTEAFF
TRBJ1-1 | NA | NA | TRBV2 | TGTGCCAGCACTCCCAGGGGCACTGAAGCTTTCTTT | CASTPRGTEAFF
TRBJ2-5 | NA | NA | TRBV28 | TGTGCCAGCAGTTTAAACAGCCTGCAAGAGACCCAGTACTTC | CASSLNSLQETQYF
TRBJ2-1 | once | TRBD1 | TRBV5-6 | TGTGCCAGCAGCCACCAGACAGGGGGCTCTTACAATGAGCGGTTCTTC | CASSHQTGGSYNERFF
TRBJ2-3 | NA | NA | TRBV6-5 | TGTGCCAGCCCCCTCCCAGTTAGCACAGATACGCAGTATTTT | CASPLPVSTDTQYF
TRBJ2-1 | NA | NA | TRBV30 | TGTGCCTGGAGTATAGGAGGAAACAATGAGCAGTTCTTC | CAWSIGGNNEQFF
TRBJ1-2 | few | NA | TRBV11-2 | TGTGCCAGCAGCTTAGATCTGACGGCGGGTGGCTACACCTTC | CASSLDLTAGGYTF
TRBJ2-7 | once | NA | TRBV30 | TGTGCCTGGGAAGGGGGAGAGGGCTACGAGCAGTACTTC | CAWEGGEGYEQYF
TRBJ1-2 | once | TRBD1 | TRBV18 | TGTGCCAGCTCAGCTACAGGGGATGGCTACACCTTC | CASSATGDGYTF
TRBJ1-1 | NA | NA | TRBV5-5 | TGTGCCAGCAGCTGGCTCAGCGGGGGAAACACTGAAGCTTTCTTT | CASSWLSGGNTEAFF
TRBJ2-7 | few | NA | TRBV9 | TGTGCCAGCAGCGTAGAAGGTGGAGGTGGTGGGGAGCAGTACTTC | CASSVEGGGGGEQYF
TRBJ2-5 | few | NA | TRBV7-6 | TGTGCCAGCAGCTGGAGGACAGTAACCCTAAAGGGAGAGACCCAGTACTTC | CASSWRTVTLKGETQYF
TRBJ1-4 | once | TRBD1 | TRBV5-8 | TGTGCCAGCAGCTTCGGGACAGGGGGCGTTAAACATGAAAAACTGTTTTTT | CASSFGTGGVKHEKLFF
TRBJ1-5 | NA | TRBD1 | TRBV5-1 | TGCGCCAGCTCCCTCGGGACAGCGGGTCAGCCCCAGCATTTT | CASSLGTAGQPQHF
TRBJ1-6 | few | NA | TRBV7-3 | TGTGCCAGCAGCCACGGGGGGGATTCACCCCTCCACTTT | CASSHGGDSPLHF
TRBJ1-1 | NA | NA | TRBV18 | TGTGCCAGCTCACCTACTGGACAGATCCTCATGAACACTGAAGCTTTCTTT | CASSPTGQILMNTEAFF
TRBJ2-2 | NA | NA | TRBV27 | TGTGCCAGCAGTTGGGGAAGGGGGTACAACGGGGAGCTGTTTTTT | CASSWGRGYNGELFF
TRBJ2-1 | NA | NA | TRBV6-5 | TGTGCCAGCAGTCGTGTCGCGGGGATGAACAATGAGCAGTTCTTC | CASSRVAGMNNEQFF
TRBJ2-1 | NA | NA | TRBV30 | TGTGCCTCAGCTAGAGGGAGGAACAATGAGCAGTTCTTC | CASARGRNNEQFF
TRBJ1-1 | NA | NA | TRBV7-9 | TGTGCCAGCAGCTCGAGCCAGGGAAGAGCTTACACTGAAGCTTTCTTT | CASSSSQGRAYTEAFF
TRBJ1-3 | few | TRBD1 | TRBV5-5 | TGTGCCAGCAGCTTACAGGGGTATGGAAACACCATATATTTT | CASSLQGYGNTIYF
TRBJ1-4 | NA | TRBD1 | TRBV5-8 | TGTGCCAGCAGCTTCGGACAGGCTGCAACTAATGAAAAACTGTTTTTT | CASSFGQAATNEKLFF
TRBJ2-1 | NA | TRBD2 | TRBV9 | TGTGCCAGCAGCGGCGGGACTAGCGGGGGCTACAATGAGCAGTTCTTC | CASSGGTSGGYNEQFF
TRBJ1-5 | NA | NA | TRBV30 | TGTGCCTGGAGTAGAGGGCACGGTCAGCCCCAGCATTTT | CAWSRGHGQPQHF
TRBJ2-5 | few | TRBD2 | TRBV5-1 | TGCGCCAGCTGTCCTCCGTCTAGCGGAGCTAAAGAGACCCAGTACTTC | CASCPPSSGAKETQYF
TRBJ1-4 | NA | NA | TRBV9 | TGTGCCAGCAGCGTAGGCGTGGGGCAGGAAAAACTGTTTTTT | CASSVGVGQEKLFF
TRBJ1-1 | NA | NA | TRBV12-5 | TGTGCTAGTGGTTCCGGCGGCATGAACACTGAAGCTTTCTTT | CASGSGGMNTEAFF
TRBJ2-7 | NA | TRBD1 | TRBV5-1 | TGCGCCAGCAGATTACAGGGGGGATCCGACGAGCAGTACTTC | CASRLQGGSDEQYF
TRBJ1-5 | few | TRBD1 | TRBV9 | TGTGCCAGCAGCGTAGCAGGGGGAAGGCAGCCCCAGCATTTT | CASSVAGGRQPQHF
TRBJ1-2 | NA | TRBD1 | TRBV5-1 | TGCGCCAGCAGCTTGACGGACAGGGGGCATTCCTATGGCTACACCTTC | CASSLTDRGHSYGYTF
TRBJ1-2 | NA | NA | TRBV5-1 | TGCGCCAGCAGCCGGGATCGCTATGGCTACACCTTC | CASSRDRYGYTF